Shown below are 20 T cell receptor beta chains from a single sample sequenced in a study of blood T cell repertoires in COVID-19. Measured with immunoSEQ multiplex PCR; TCRdb has only the in-frame clones, and not every one. The sample includes a few hundred thousand clones, roughly 86% of them seen just once. Sequenced input: PBMCs or T cells enriched from blood (not recorded which). The source is a woman aged 50 to 60 who had been exposed to COVID-19.

The gene calls are TRBV9 and TRBJ2-2, with unresolved D. Germline lookup yields CDR1 SGDLS and CDR2 YYNGEE. The CDR3 has 13 amino acids. V lost 0 bases to trimming and J lost 6 bases, with 6 bases between them. The CDR3 reads CASSVALPGELFF. CDR3 bases: TGTGCCAGCAGCGTAGCTCTTCCCGGGGAGCTGTTTTTT.

This chain links TRBV7-8 with TRBJ2-7, with 9 bases identical to TRBD1. The V segment lost 7 bases and the J segment 7 bases; nucleotides outside the gene matches: 11. The germline V gene has CDR1 SGHVS and CDR2 FQNEAQ. The CDR3 covers 14 residues. CDR3 in amino acids: CASNMRDRAGEQYF. CDR3 sequence (DNA): TGTGCCAGCAATATGAGGGACAGGGCCGGAGAGCAGTACTTC.

The table lists this clone with a count of one. In DNA form, the CDR3 reads TGTGCCAGCAGGCCTAGCGGGGGGTGGAATGAGCAGTTCTTC. Translating gives CASRPSGGWNEQFF. This sequence joins TRBV27 and TRBJ2-1; TRBD2 matches 11 bases. Germline V gene sequence: CDR1 MNHEY, CDR2 SMNVEV (reference sequence). The CDR3 consists of 14 residues. V lost 6 bases to trimming and J lost 7 bases; unmatched junction nucleotides: 5.

This chain uses TRBV6-1 with TRBJ1-2; TRBD1 agrees at 8 bases. Germline V lookup: CDR1 MNHNS, CDR2 SASEGT. This CDR3 is 15 amino acids long. V trimming: 2 bases; J trimming: 7 bases; junction bases outside the gene matches: 9. CDR3 loop: CASSETRDRISGYTF. CDR3 bases: TGTGCCAGCAGTGAAACCCGGGACAGGATTTCTGGCTACACCTTC.

The rearrangement uses TRBV2 and TRBJ2-7; D is possibly TRBD2 (5 bases). Trimming took off 3 bases at V and 1 base at J, with 10 bases between the two ends. CDR3 length equals 14 residues. Germline CDR1 SNHLY, CDR2 FYNNEI. The DNA of the CDR3 is TGTGCCAGCAGTGATCCCGGGGAGTCCTACGAGCAGTACTTC. Translating it yields CASSDPGESYEQYF.

The chain joins TRBV7-2 to TRBJ1-5; TRBD1 matches at 9 bases. V shed 2 bases, J shed 4 bases, and the junction held 9 bases outside the gene matches. CDR1 and CDR2 (germline): SGHTA, FQGNSA. This CDR3 spans 17 amino acids. The CDR3 loop reads CASSLFPPGTGNQPQHF. CDR3 DNA sequence: TGTGCCAGCAGCTTATTCCCCCCCGGGACAGGGAATCAGCCCCAGCATTTT. The whole variable domain, remainder taken from reference TRBV7-2 and TRBJ1-5, is GAGVSQSPSNKVTEKGKDVELRCDPISGHTALYWYRQSLGQGLEFLIYFQGNSAPDKSGLPSDRFSAERTGGSVSTLTIQRTQQEDSAVYLCASSLFPPGTGNQPQHFGDGTRLSIL.

The CDR3 spells CSVDYYDTEGDEQFF. DNA for the CDR3: TGCAGCGTCGACTACTATGACACGGAGGGCGATGAGCAGTTCTTC. This rearrangement joins TRBV29-1 to TRBJ2-1, with a weak D call TRBD2 (6 bases). Trimming took off 6 bases at V and 8 bases at J, with 23 bases between the two ends. CDR1 is SQVTM and CDR2 is ANQGSEA in the germline V gene. There are 15 residues in the CDR3.

The genes are TRBV5-1 and TRBJ2-7, with TRBD1 as a possible D gene (5 bases). Germline CDR1 SGHRS, CDR2 YFSETQ. V lost 1 base and J lost 3, with 14 bases in between. The CDR3 runs to 15 residues. The CDR3 protein is CASSLLAGSIYEQYF. The DNA for the CDR3 is TGCGCCAGCAGCTTGTTGGCAGGGTCTATCTACGAGCAGTACTTC.

This clone has a single count. Other DNA sequences within the sample encode an identical CDR3. The rearrangement uses TRBV19 and TRBJ1-5; D ambiguous. Germline CDR1 LNHDA, CDR2 SQIVND (reference sequence). The V end was cut by 4 bases, the J end by 0 bases, with 4 bases between. The length of the CDR3 is 13 residues. CDR3 region: CASSTVSNQPQHF. The DNA of the CDR3 is TGTGCCAGTAGTACAGTTAGCAATCAGCCCCAGCATTTT.

The genes are TRBV6-2 or TRBV6-3 and TRBJ2-3, with TRBD1 as a possible D gene (7 bases). V gave up 2 bases and J gave up 4 bases, with 16 bases separating them. Germline CDR1 MNHEY, CDR2 SVGEGT. The CDR3 runs 16 residues. DNA for the CDR3: TGTGCCAGCAGTTACGGATCAGGGGGGCAAGCAGATACGCAGTATTTT. Residues: CASSYGSGGQADTQYF.

V usage is TRBV4-1 and J usage is TRBJ2-5, with a possible D match to TRBD2 (5 bases). Deletions cut 0 bases from V and 6 bases from J, with 14 bases between. In germline, CDR1 is MGHRA, CDR2 YSYEKL. The CDR3 has 15 amino acids. The CDR3: CASSQDSSGAKTQYF. The DNA for the CDR3 is TGCGCCAGCAGCCAAGATTCCAGCGGTGCAAAGACCCAGTACTTC.

The rearrangement joins TRBV3-1 (or the pseudogene TRBV3-2) to TRBJ2-1, with 10 nucleotides matching TRBD2. CDR1 is LGHDT and CDR2 is YNNKEL in the germline V gene (reference sequence). CDR3 length: 14 amino acids. The V gene end was trimmed by 5 bases and the J gene end by 6 bases; junction bases not matched to a gene: 4. In DNA form, the CDR3 reads TGTGCCAGCAGCTCTAGCGGGGGAGGCAATGAGCAGTTCTTC. Amino acids: CASSSSGGGNEQFF.

This clone showed up just once. CDR3 coding DNA: TGTGCCAGCAGTGACCAGGGGTTGAAGGGTGCGAATGGCTACACCTTC. Amino acids: CASSDQGLKGANGYTF. The chain recombines TRBV2 with TRBJ1-2; maybe TRBD1 (6 bases). Germline V gene sequence: CDR1 SNHLY, CDR2 FYNNEI. V was shortened by 3 bases and J by 6 bases, with 20 bases between the two germline ends. The CDR3 totals 16 residues.

This clone was seen just once. This chain links TRBV18 with TRBJ2-1; a possible D gene is TRBD1 (6 bases). This CDR3 comprises 15 residues. The V gene lost 4 bases and the J gene lost 3 bases, with 13 bases spanning the gap. Germline V gives CDR1 KGHSH, CDR2 LQKENI. For the CDR3, the DNA is TGTGCCAGCTCACGACAGGTCGGGGACTACAATGAGCAGTTCTTC. This sequence encodes CASSRQVGDYNEQFF.

The chain employs TRBV5-8 and TRBJ1-5, with D possibly TRBD1 on 6 matching bases. Germline CDR1 SGHTS, CDR2 YDEGEE. Trimming stripped 0 bases from V and 4 bases from J, with 8 bases between. This CDR3 is built from 14 residues. The CDR3 reads CASSLVRGNQPQHF. The CDR3, as DNA: TGTGCCAGCAGCTTGGTAAGGGGGAATCAGCCCCAGCATTTT.

The gene calls are TRBV5-1 and TRBJ1-1; 9 bases align to TRBD1. The germline V gene has CDR1 SGHRS and CDR2 YFSETQ. The junction had 7 bases not matched to a gene; V was cut back by 4 bases and J by 3 bases. This CDR3 region has 15 residues. CDR3 region: CASSDLQGADTEAFF. CDR3 nucleotide sequence: TGCGCCAGCAGCGATTTACAGGGGGCTGACACTGAAGCTTTCTTT. Based on the CDR3 plus reference TRBV5-1 and TRBJ1-1, the full variable domain is KAGVTQTPRYLIKTRGQQVTLSCSPISGHRSVSWYQQTPGQGLQFLFEYFSETQRNKGNFPGRFSGRQFSNSRSEMNVSTLELGDSALYLCASSDLQGADTEAFFGQGTRLTVV.

The chain combines TRBV13 with TRBJ1-2; 8 bases align to TRBD1. CDR3 size: 18 residues. The V segment lost 5 bases and the J segment 2 bases; nucleotides outside the gene matches: 16. From germline, CDR1 is PRHDT and CDR2 FYEKMQ (reference sequence). The CDR3 loop is CASSQNRFTGGPNYGYTF. DNA for the CDR3: TGTGCCAGCAGCCAAAACAGATTCACAGGGGGTCCCAACTATGGCTACACCTTC. Based on the CDR3 plus reference TRBV13 and TRBJ1-2, the full variable domain is AAGVIQSPRHLIKEKRETATLKCYPIPRHDTVYWYQQGPGQDPQFLISFYEKMQSDKGSIPDRFSAQQFSDYHSELNMSSLELGDSALYFCASSQNRFTGGPNYGYTFGSGTRLTVV.

This clone appeared a single time. The rearrangement links TRBV18 to TRBJ2-7; 8 nucleotides agree with TRBD1. Germline V lookup: CDR1 KGHSH, CDR2 LQKENI. The CDR3 is 13 residues long. V gave up 3 bases and J gave up 6 bases; unmatched junction bases: 4. Here the CDR3 reads CASSPRTGFEQYF. The DNA for the CDR3 is TGTGCCAGCTCACCCCGGACAGGGTTCGAGCAGTACTTC.

The table lists this clone with a count of one. CDR3 residues: CASRRLAGDKNIQYF. CDR3 DNA: TGTGCCAGCAGGCGACTAGCGGGGGACAAAAACATTCAGTACTTC. The chain is built from TRBV2 and TRBJ2-4; 12 bases map to TRBD2. This CDR3 has 15 amino acids. Germline-derived CDR1 and CDR2 are SNHLY and FYNNEI. The V gene end was trimmed by 6 bases and the J gene end by 3 bases; junction bases not matched to a gene: 3.

The rearrangement uses TRBV11-2 and TRBJ2-5; a possible D gene is TRBD2 (6 bases). Trimming stripped 3 bases from V and 5 bases from J, with 16 bases between. The CDR3 is 15 amino acids. Germline V gives CDR1 SGHAT, CDR2 FQNNGV. As DNA, the CDR3 is TGTGCCAGCAGCTTTCGAGGGATGGCGGGGGAGACCCAGTACTTC. As protein: CASSFRGMAGETQYF.